This T cell receptor beta chain was sequenced for a study of blood T cell repertoires in COVID-19. Study in general: The United States, Italy and Spain supplied acute and convalescent COVID-19 samples. The cDNA or gDNA used as material had been derived from T cells, B-cell-depleted T cells, or PBMCs.

This CDR3 is 13 amino acids long. Deletions cut 1 base from V and 4 bases from J, with 7 bases between. Germline V lookup: CDR1 SGHAT, CDR2 FQNNGV. Authors' methods: By means of reference gene primer amplification, nucleated cell counts were estimated. Produced via immunoSEQ multiplex PCR; TCRdb's table is partial and in-frame only. D and trimming come from the DNA, and the V and J calls and clone size come from that table. The sample shows 150,000 or so clones, around 84% of them seen only once. V is TRBV11-2 and J is TRBJ2-5, with D possibly TRBD1 on 5 matching bases. The receptor was isolated from a human donor with acute or convalescent COVID-19. The donor label of this sample is uncertain. The specimen sequenced was peripheral blood. CDR3 nucleotides: TGTGCCAGCAGCTTAGGCAGGGCAGAGACCCAGTACTTC. This encodes CASSLGRAETQYF.